This TCR beta chain was sequenced for a study of vaccination effects on CD4 cells after COVID-19. Sequencing used immunoSEQ multiplex PCR; TCRdb keeps in-frame clones, though not all of them. The table records tens of thousands of clones, roughly four fifths of them present only once. Viral peptide pool expansion of antigen-specific CD4+ T cells preceded sequencing in the ViraFEST assay. Scientists isolated CD4+ T cells after a roughly ten-day culture period ended. Each participant received a vaccine that was either BNT162b2 or mRNA-1273, given as two doses. Vaccinated recipients, who were negative for nucleocapsid antibodies, had no history of SARS-CoV-2 infection. Some 2 million PBMC were placed in each well, which was supplemented with approximately 9.2 IU/ml IL-2 and around 9.9 ug/ml peptides. Concerning this clone: Its specificity is not known.

The CDR3 covers 19 residues. Germline V gene lookup returns CDR1 SGHNT and CDR2 YYREEE (reference sequence). The ends were cut back, 4 bases at V and 1 base at J, with 24 bases in the middle. This chain connects TRBV5-4 to TRBJ2-1; D unresolved. The TCR originated in a human donor who received a COVID-19 vaccine. Some clones in this sample may be carry-over from other donors' samples. The material was CD4+ T cells from PBMCs cultured with HCoV-NL63 spike peptides, obtained after COVID-19 vaccination. The DNA of the CDR3 is TGTGCCAGCAGCCCCTTGATCGGAAGGAGCAACAGATCCTACAATGAGCAGTTCTTC. Protein product: CASSPLIGRSNRSYNEQFF.